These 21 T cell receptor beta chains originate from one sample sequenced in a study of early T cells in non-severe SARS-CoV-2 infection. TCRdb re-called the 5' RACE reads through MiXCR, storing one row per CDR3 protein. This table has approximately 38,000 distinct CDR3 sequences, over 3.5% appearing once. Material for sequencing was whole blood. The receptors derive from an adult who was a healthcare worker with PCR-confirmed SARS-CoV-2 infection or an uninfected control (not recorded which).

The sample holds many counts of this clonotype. DNA for the CDR3: TGCGCCAGCAGTAACGGACAGAACACTGAAGCTTTCTTT. Its protein product is CASSNGQNTEAFF. The V and J genes are TRBV10-1 and TRBJ1-1; a weak D match, TRBD1 (5 bases). Per the germline V gene, CDR1 is WNHNN and CDR2 is SYGVQD (reference sequence). The CDR3 extends over 13 amino acids. Trimming cost V 5 bases and J 1 base, with 8 bases left between them.

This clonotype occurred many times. As DNA, the CDR3 is TGTGCCTGGAGCCCCGGGGCGTCGGGTGAAGCTTTCTTT. Amino acids: CAWSPGASGEAFF. The rearrangement links TRBV30 to TRBJ1-1; possibly TRBD1 for D (5 bases). The CDR3 spans 13 residues. Per germline, CDR1 GTSNPN and CDR2 SVGIG (reference sequence). Trimming left V 3 bases short and J 7 bases short, with 15 bases between.

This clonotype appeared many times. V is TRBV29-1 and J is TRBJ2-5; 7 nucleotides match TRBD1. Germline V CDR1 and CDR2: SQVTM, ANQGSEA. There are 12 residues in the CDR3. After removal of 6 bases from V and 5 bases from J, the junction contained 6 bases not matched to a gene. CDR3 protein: CSVTQGLETQYF. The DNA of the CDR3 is TGCAGCGTCACACAGGGGTTGGAGACCCAGTACTTC.

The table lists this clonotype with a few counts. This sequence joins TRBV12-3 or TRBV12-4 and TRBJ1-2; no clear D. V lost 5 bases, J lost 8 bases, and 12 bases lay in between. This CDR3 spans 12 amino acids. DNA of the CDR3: TGTGCCAGCAGTCCGGCCCCAAGGGGCTACACCTTC. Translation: CASSPAPRGYTF.

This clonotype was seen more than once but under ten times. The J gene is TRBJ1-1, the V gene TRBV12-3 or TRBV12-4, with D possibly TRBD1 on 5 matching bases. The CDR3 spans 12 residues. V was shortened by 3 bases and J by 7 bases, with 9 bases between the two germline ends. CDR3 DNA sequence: TGTGCCAGCAGTTTGGGACTCCTTGAAGCTTTCTTT. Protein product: CASSLGLLEAFF.

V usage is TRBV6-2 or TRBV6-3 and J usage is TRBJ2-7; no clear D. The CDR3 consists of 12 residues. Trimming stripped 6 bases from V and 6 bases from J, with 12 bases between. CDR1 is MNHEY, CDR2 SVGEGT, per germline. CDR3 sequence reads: CASSNPPSEQYF. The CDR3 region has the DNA TGTGCCAGCAGCAACCCACCGAGCGAGCAGTACTTC.

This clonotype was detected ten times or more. CDR3 protein: CSGRQVLTGELFF. For the CDR3, the DNA is TGCAGCGGCCGACAGGTTCTGACCGGGGAGCTGTTTTTT. The gene calls are TRBV29-1 and TRBJ2-2; possibly TRBD1 for D (6 bases). V was cut by 7 bases and J by 5 bases, with 14 bases left in between. The length of the CDR3 is 13 residues. From germline, CDR1 is SQVTM and CDR2 ANQGSEA.

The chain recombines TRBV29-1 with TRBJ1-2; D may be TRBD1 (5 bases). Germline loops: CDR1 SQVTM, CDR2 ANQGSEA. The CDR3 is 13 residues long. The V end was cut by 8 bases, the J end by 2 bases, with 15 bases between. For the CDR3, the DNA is TGCAGCCCCCCGGAGGGGTCGAACTATGGCTACACCTTC. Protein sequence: CSPPEGSNYGYTF.

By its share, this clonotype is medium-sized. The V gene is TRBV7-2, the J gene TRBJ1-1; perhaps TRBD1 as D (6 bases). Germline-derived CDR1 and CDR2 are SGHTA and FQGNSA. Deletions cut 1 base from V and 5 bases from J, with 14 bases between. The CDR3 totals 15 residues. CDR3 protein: CASSLVPAGVTEAFF. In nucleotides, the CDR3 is TGTGCCAGCAGCTTAGTTCCGGCAGGGGTAACTGAAGCTTTCTTT.

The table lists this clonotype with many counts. The CDR3 is CASTSQGPGQGRNEQFF. CDR3 coding DNA: TGTGCCAGCACCTCCCAAGGACCGGGACAGGGAAGGAATGAGCAGTTCTTC. The chain couples TRBV7-2 to TRBJ2-1; 9 nucleotides agree with TRBD1. CDR3 length equals 17 residues. Germline V gene sequence: CDR1 SGHTA, CDR2 FQGNSA. Unmatched junction bases numbered 17, after V lost 7 bases and J lost 7 bases.

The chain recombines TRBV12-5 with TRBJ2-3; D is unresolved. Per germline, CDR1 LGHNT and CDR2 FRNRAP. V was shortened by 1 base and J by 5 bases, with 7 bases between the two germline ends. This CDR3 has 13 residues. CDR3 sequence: CASGLGYRDTQYF. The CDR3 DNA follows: TGTGCTAGTGGTTTGGGGTATCGAGATACGCAGTATTTT.

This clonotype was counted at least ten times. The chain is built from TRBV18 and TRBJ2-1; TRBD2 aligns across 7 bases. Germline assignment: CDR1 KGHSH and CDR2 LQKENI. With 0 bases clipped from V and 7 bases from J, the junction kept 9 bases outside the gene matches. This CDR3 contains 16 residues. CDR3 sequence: CASSPPGGSLSNEQFF. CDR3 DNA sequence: TGTGCCAGCTCACCACCCGGCGGGAGCCTTTCAAATGAGCAGTTCTTC.

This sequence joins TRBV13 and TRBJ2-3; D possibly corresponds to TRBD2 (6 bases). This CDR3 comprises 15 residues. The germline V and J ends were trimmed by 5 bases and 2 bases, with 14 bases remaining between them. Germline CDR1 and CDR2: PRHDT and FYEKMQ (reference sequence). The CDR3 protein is CASSASRTNTDTQYF. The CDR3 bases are TGTGCCAGCAGCGCCTCTCGGACTAACACAGATACGCAGTATTTT.

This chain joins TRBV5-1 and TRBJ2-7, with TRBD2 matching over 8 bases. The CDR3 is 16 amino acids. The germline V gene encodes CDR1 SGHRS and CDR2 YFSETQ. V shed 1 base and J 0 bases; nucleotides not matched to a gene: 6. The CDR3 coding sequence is TGCGCCAGCAGCTTGTCGTCTAGCGGGTACTCCTACGAGCAGTACTTC. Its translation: CASSLSSSGYSYEQYF.

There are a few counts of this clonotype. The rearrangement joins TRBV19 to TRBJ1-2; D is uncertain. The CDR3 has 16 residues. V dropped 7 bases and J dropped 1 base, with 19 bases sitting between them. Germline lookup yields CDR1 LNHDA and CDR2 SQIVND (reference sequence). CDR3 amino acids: CASTARRAHYNYGYTF. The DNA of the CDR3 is TGTGCCAGTACCGCCCGGCGGGCACACTATAACTATGGCTACACCTTC.

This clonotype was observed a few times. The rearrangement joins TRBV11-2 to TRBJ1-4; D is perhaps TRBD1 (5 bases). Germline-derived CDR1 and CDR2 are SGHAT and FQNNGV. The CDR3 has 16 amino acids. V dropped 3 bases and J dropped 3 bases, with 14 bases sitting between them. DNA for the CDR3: TGTGCCAGCAGCTTTAATCAGGGACGGCCTAATGAAAAACTGTTTTTT. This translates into CASSFNQGRPNEKLFF. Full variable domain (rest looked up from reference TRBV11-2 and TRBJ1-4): EAGVAQSPRYKIIEKRQSVAFWCNPISGHATLYWYQQILGQGPKLLIQFQNNGVVDDSQLPKDRFSAERLKGVDSTLKIQPAKLEDSAVYLCASSFNQGRPNEKLFFGSGTQLSVL.

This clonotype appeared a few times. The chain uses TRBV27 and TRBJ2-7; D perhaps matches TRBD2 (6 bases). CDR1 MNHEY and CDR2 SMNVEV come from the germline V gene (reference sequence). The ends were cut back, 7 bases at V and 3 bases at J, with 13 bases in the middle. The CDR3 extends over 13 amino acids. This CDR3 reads CASKPGGVYEQYF. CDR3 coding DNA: TGTGCCAGCAAGCCCGGGGGAGTCTACGAGCAGTACTTC.

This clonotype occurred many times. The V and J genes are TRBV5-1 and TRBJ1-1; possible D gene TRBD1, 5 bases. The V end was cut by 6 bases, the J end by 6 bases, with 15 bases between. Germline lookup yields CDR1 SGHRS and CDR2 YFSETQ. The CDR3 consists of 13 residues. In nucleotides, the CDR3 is TGCGCCAGCATACGCCCGGGGGATTCTGAAGCTTTCTTT. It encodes CASIRPGDSEAFF.

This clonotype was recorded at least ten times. The CDR3: CASTLGQDLQNTEAFF. The CDR3 bases are TGTGCCAGCACTCTAGGACAGGACTTACAGAACACTGAAGCTTTCTTT. The gene calls are TRBV6-6 and TRBJ1-1, with 7 bases identical to TRBD1. Germline CDR1 is MNHNY and CDR2 is SVGAGI (reference sequence). Trimming took 7 bases from V and 1 from J; bases not matched to a gene: 12. The CDR3 covers 16 residues.

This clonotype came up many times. The CDR3 sequence: CSARTIHSGRGQDTQYF. CDR3 nucleotide sequence: TGCAGTGCTAGAACCATCCATAGCGGGAGAGGCCAAGATACGCAGTATTTT. The rearrangement links TRBV20-1 to TRBJ2-3, with 9 bases lining up with TRBD2. The germline V gene has CDR1 DFQATT and CDR2 SNEGSKA (reference sequence). The CDR3 totals 17 residues. Trimming removed 2 bases from V and 5 bases from J; junction bases left unmatched: 14.

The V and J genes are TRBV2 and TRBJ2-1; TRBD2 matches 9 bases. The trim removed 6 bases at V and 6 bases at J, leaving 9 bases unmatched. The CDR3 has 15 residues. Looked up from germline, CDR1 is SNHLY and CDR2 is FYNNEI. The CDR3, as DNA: TGTGCCAGCAGAACCGGGACTAGCTCTTCCAATGAGCAGTTCTTC. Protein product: CASRTGTSSSNEQFF.